Listed below are T cell receptor beta chains from one sample, sequenced in a study of long-term antiretroviral therapy in people with HIV. The method was immunoSEQ multiplex PCR; TCRdb's version includes in-frame clones alone and lacks a portion of them. The sample lists 30,000 to 50,000 clones; around 85% were seen once. The material was unsorted PBMCs, obtained 3.1 years after starting antiretroviral therapy. These receptors were collected from a woman between 50 and 59 years old with HIV. CDR3s include the opening cysteine and the closing phenylalanine or tryptophan. D genes are given only for firm matches. Rows may omit the clone size; those that give it use once, few, many or a size class.

D gene	J gene	clone size	CDR3 length	V gene	CDR3 protein	CDR3 DNA
.	TRBJ2-1	.	14	TRBV6-5	CASSRGELRNEQFF	TGTGCCAGCAGTAGGGGGGAACTACGAAATGAGCAGTTCTTC
.	TRBJ1-6	.	14	TRBV18	CASSPNNRASALHF	TGTGCCAGCTCACCAAATAACAGAGCTTCGGCCCTCCACTTT
TRBD2	TRBJ2-1	.	15	TRBV27	CASSPTSGVDSEQFF	TGTGCCAGCAGTCCCACTAGCGGGGTCGATAGTGAGCAGTTCTTC
.	TRBJ1-2	.	12	TRBV2	CASSLRQYGYTF	TGTGCCAGCAGCTTACGACAGTATGGCTACACCTTC
.	TRBJ1-3	.	15	TRBV28	CASSLTRVPGNTIYF	TGTGCCAGCAGTTTAACCAGGGTTCCTGGAAACACCATATATTTT
TRBD2	TRBJ2-2	.	15	TRBV7-2	CASSLRGSGTGELFF	TGTGCCAGCAGCTTGCGGGGGTCCGGCACCGGGGAGCTGTTTTTT
TRBD2	TRBJ2-7	once	15	TRBV7-2	CASSRHSGGPYEQYF	TGTGCCAGCAGCCGCCATAGCGGGGGACCCTACGAGCAGTACTTC
.	TRBJ1-2	few	14	TRBV2	CASSEFGNSKLLHF	TGTGCCAGCAGTGAGTTCGGGAACAGTAAGCTTCTGCACTTC
.	TRBJ1-5	.	15	TRBV2	CASSLTWTENQPQHF	TGTGCCAGCAGCCTAACGTGGACAGAGAATCAGCCCCAGCATTTT
TRBD2	TRBJ2-3	.	13	TRBV7-2	CASSFFGTSEAYF	TGTGCCAGCAGTTTTTTCGGGACTAGCGAAGCGTATTTT
.	TRBJ1-4	.	13	TRBV6-1	CASSSRGLEKLFF	TGTGCCAGCAGTAGCAGGGGATTGGAAAAACTGTTTTTT
.	TRBJ2-1	.	14	TRBV7-3	CASSPGGPDNEQFF	TGTGCCAGCAGCCCCGGCGGACCAGACAATGAGCAGTTCTTC
.	TRBJ2-7	.	15	TRBV5-5	CASSLDSRGIDEQYF	TGTGCCAGCAGCTTGGACTCCCGCGGGATAGACGAGCAGTACTTC
TRBD2	TRBJ2-3	once	18	TRBV18	CASSPTTSGGAGTDTQYF	TGTGCCAGCTCACCAACAACTAGCGGGGGGGCCGGCACAGATACGCAGTATTTT
.	TRBJ2-6	.	19	TRBV5-6	CASSFVSVYPISGANVLTF	TGTGCCAGCAGCTTTGTGAGTGTTTATCCTATTTCTGGGGCCAACGTCCTGACTTTC
.	TRBJ2-2	.	15	TRBV2	CASSDSQGRTGELFF	TGTGCCAGCAGTGACTCGCAGGGAAGGACCGGGGAGCTGTTTTTT
TRBD1	TRBJ2-7	.	15	TRBV6-5	CASSNPGQGGGEQYF	TGTGCCAGCAGTAATCCGGGACAGGGGGGGGGCGAGCAGTACTTC
.	TRBJ1-4	.	16	TRBV19	CASRNGQTITNEKLFF	TGTGCCAGTAGAAACGGACAGACGATAACTAATGAAAAACTGTTTTTT
.	TRBJ2-1	.	15	TRBV2	CASSESAGRTNEQFF	TGTGCCAGCAGTGAATCGGCTGGGCGGACCAATGAGCAGTTCTTC
.	TRBJ2-7	.	13	TRBV29-1	CSVAGAGSYEQYF	TGCAGCGTTGCCGGAGCAGGATCATACGAGCAGTACTTC
TRBD2	TRBJ2-3	.	14	TRBV7-3	CASSPGLASDTQYF	TGTGCCAGCAGCCCTGGACTAGCCTCAGATACGCAGTATTTT
TRBD1	TRBJ1-1	.	14	TRBV2	CASTGDSVNTEAFF	TGTGCCAGCACTGGGGACAGTGTGAACACTGAAGCTTTCTTT
.	TRBJ2-7	.	14	TRBV6-1	CASSGQAKVYEQYF	TGTGCCAGCAGTGGACAGGCCAAGGTCTACGAGCAGTACTTC
TRBD1	TRBJ2-7	.	12	TRBV30	CASWTGDYEQYF	TGTGCCTCTTGGACAGGGGACTACGAGCAGTACTTC
TRBD1	TRBJ1-3	.	13	TRBV18	CASSPIQGDTIYF	TGTGCCAGCTCACCAATACAGGGGGACACCATATATTTT
.	TRBJ1-2	.	16	TRBV27	CASSYYRDGGNYGYTF	TGTGCCAGCAGTTACTACCGGGACGGAGGTAACTATGGCTACACCTTC
TRBD1	TRBJ2-5	.	14	TRBV7-9	CASSLVTGGETQYF	TGTGCCAGCAGCTTAGTTACAGGGGGAGAGACCCAGTACTTC
.	TRBJ1-2	.	15	TRBV7-2	CASSLIGGLDYGYTF	TGTGCCAGCAGCTTAATTGGAGGGCTCGACTATGGCTACACCTTC
.	TRBJ2-7	.	14	TRBV18	CASSPPDTTYEQYF	TGTGCCAGCTCACCACCGGACACCACCTACGAGCAGTACTTC
.	TRBJ2-7	.	13	TRBV25-1	CASRGDPTYEQYF	TGTGCCAGCAGGGGGGACCCAACCTACGAGCAGTACTTC